Presented here are 24 T cell receptor beta chains from one specimen sequenced in a study of T cell clones after liver transplantation. The table came from immunoSEQ multiplex PCR; TCRdb's copy has only in-frame clones and leaves some out. The sample carries several thousand clones, about 80% recorded once. The sample in question was CD8+ T cells from blood, obtained 24 months after liver transplant. The receptor set was obtained from a human patient who received a liver transplant. Certain T cells may be donor cells from the graft.

Points on this clone: Germline and junction disagree at one end, which may indicate a read error. The chain combines TRBV4-3 with TRBJ1-1; D is unresolved. The CDR3 runs to 14 residues. Germline CDR1 is LGHNA and CDR2 is YSLEER. DNA for the CDR3: TGCGCCAGCAGTCAAGATATAGGGCCCACTGAAGCTTTCTTT. The encoded protein is CASSQDIGPTEAFF.

The chain carries TRBV4-1 and TRBJ2-5; D is ambiguous. The CDR3 loop spans 17 amino acids. V shed 2 bases and J shed 1 base, with 17 bases lying between them. In germline, CDR1 is MGHRA, CDR2 YSYEKL. The CDR3 DNA reads as TGCGCCAGCAGCCAAAAGGGCTTACAGACATTCCAAGAGACCCAGTACTTC. Its translation is CASSQKGLQTFQETQYF.

This clone was found a few times. This chain joins TRBV4-2 and TRBJ2-3; perhaps TRBD2 as D (6 bases). The CDR3 sequence is 16 residues long. Germline V gene sequence: CDR1 LGHNA, CDR2 YNFKEQ. Trimming left V 1 base short and J 1 base short, with 12 bases between. The CDR3 region has the DNA TGTGCCAGCAGCCAAGTTCACGGGAGCGGCACAGATACGCAGTATTTT. Amino acid sequence: CASSQVHGSGTDTQYF.

This clone came up once. The V call is TRBV10-1, the J call TRBJ1-4; D gene unclear. The CDR3 runs 12 residues. Germline V gene sequence: CDR1 WNHNN, CDR2 SYGVQD (reference sequence). V shed 7 bases and J shed 8 bases, with 11 bases lying between them. DNA for the CDR3: TGCGCCAGCAAAACTAACTCAGAAAAACTGTTTTTT. Amino acid sequence: CASKTNSEKLFF.

This clone was recorded a few times. The V call is TRBV19, the J call TRBJ1-2; D is undetermined. Germline loops: CDR1 LNHDA, CDR2 SQIVND (reference sequence). V lost 0 bases and J 5 bases, leaving 13 bases between the germline ends. The CDR3 consists of 15 residues. As DNA, the CDR3 is TGTGCCAGTAGTATAGATGCAGGCCTTTTTTATGGCTACACCTTC. This encodes CASSIDAGLFYGYTF.

This clone has only a few counts. The chain recombines TRBV10-1 with TRBJ1-3; tentative D call: TRBD1 (5 bases). V lost 0 bases and J 1 base, leaving 22 bases between the germline ends. This CDR3 region has 20 residues. CDR1 is WNHNN, CDR2 SYGVQD, per germline (reference sequence). The CDR3 nucleotides read TGCGCCAGCAGTGAGTCGAATCGGTTGGTGGGGCAAGAGTCTGGAAACACCATATATTTT. As protein: CASSESNRLVGQESGNTIYF.

This sequence joins TRBV30 and TRBJ2-7; TRBD2 might be the D (6 bases). The CDR3 spans 12 residues. Germline CDR1 GTSNPN, CDR2 SVGIG (reference sequence). V shed 5 bases and J shed 2 bases, with 10 bases lying between them. Here the CDR3 reads CAWGRGAYEQYF. The CDR3 DNA sequence: TGTGCCTGGGGGCGCGGGGCCTACGAGCAGTACTTC. Complete variable domain (other parts from reference TRBV30 and TRBJ2-7): SQTIHQWPATLVQPVGSPLSLECTVEGTSNPNLYWYRQAAGRGLQLLFYSVGIGQISSEVPQNLSASRPQDRQFILSSKKLLLSDSGFYLCAWGRGAYEQYFGPGTRLTVT.

This clone was seen a few times. The chain has TRBV11-2 and TRBJ2-1; D is ambiguous. There are 13 residues in the CDR3. CDR1 is SGHAT, CDR2 FQNNGV, per germline. V shed 5 bases and J shed 7 bases, with 12 bases lying between them. CDR3 amino acids: CASSPGVGNEQFF. CDR3 nucleotides: TGTGCCAGCAGCCCCGGCGTTGGGAATGAGCAGTTCTTC.

The chain links TRBV9 to TRBJ2-1; 8 bases line up with TRBD2. This CDR3 comprises 16 residues. Trimming took 4 bases from V and 4 from J; bases not matched to a gene: 10. CDR1 is SGDLS and CDR2 is YYNGEE in the germline V gene. CDR3 nucleotide sequence: TGTGCCAGCAGCCCCCACCGGGGGGGCAATTACAATGAGCAGTTCTTC. Its protein product is CASSPHRGGNYNEQFF. The complete variable domain, with remaining parts taken from reference TRBV9 and TRBJ2-1, reads DSGVTQTPKHLITATGQRVTLRCSPRSGDLSVYWYQQSLDQGLQFLIQYYNGEERAKGNILERFSAQQFPDLHSELNLSSLELGDSALYFCASSPHRGGNYNEQFFGPGTRLTVL.

This clone has just a few counts. The chain carries TRBV28 and TRBJ2-7, with D possibly being TRBD2 (5 bases). The germline gives CDR1 MDHEN, CDR2 SYDVKM. This CDR3 is 12 amino acids long. Between the trimmed V and J ends, which lost 2 bases and 5 bases, there was a span of 7 bases. The CDR3 DNA sequence: TGTGCCAGCAGTTTAGGAGGAGACGAGCAGTACTTC. Its translation: CASSLGGDEQYF.

CDR3 DNA sequence: TGTGCCACCCCACTTAACAATGAGCAGTTCTTC. This translates into CATPLNNEQFF. The V and J genes are TRBV2 and TRBJ2-1; D not resolved. Trimming stripped 10 bases from V and 5 bases from J, with 9 bases between. This CDR3 region has 11 residues. The V gene's germline CDR1 is SNHLY and CDR2 FYNNEI. Based on the CDR3 plus reference TRBV2 and TRBJ2-1, the full variable domain is EPEVTQTPSHQVTQMGQEVILRCVPISNHLYFYWYRQILGQKVEFLVSFYNNEISEKSEIFDDQFSVERPDGSNFTLKIRSTKLEDSAMYFCATPLNNEQFFGPGTRLTVL.

The chain uses TRBV19 and TRBJ2-7, with D possibly being TRBD1 or TRBD2 (6 bases each). V was trimmed by 5 bases and J by 6 bases, leaving 11 bases between them. The CDR3 contains 12 residues. Germline CDR1 and CDR2: LNHDA and SQIVND (reference sequence). CDR3 protein: CASSVQGGEQYF. The CDR3 bases are TGTGCCAGTAGTGTACAGGGAGGCGAGCAGTACTTC.

The gene calls are TRBV27 and TRBJ2-1; possibly TRBD1 or TRBD2 for D (6 bases each). V dropped 2 bases and J dropped 10 bases, with 12 bases sitting between them. The CDR3 is made up of 13 amino acids. The germline gives CDR1 MNHEY, CDR2 SMNVEV (reference sequence). The CDR3 reads CASSLRGPQEQFF. CDR3 bases: TGTGCCAGCAGTTTACGGGGGCCTCAGGAGCAGTTCTTC.

V usage is TRBV21-1 and J usage is TRBJ1-2; the D call in the table, TRBD1, was not verified against the DNA. TRBV21-1 is labeled a pseudogene. This CDR3 has 20 residues. The CDR3 is CASSKVGNPLPGQATYGYTF. CDR3 coding DNA: TGTGCCAGCAGCAAAGTGGGGAATCCGCTACCGGGACAGGCTACATATGGCTACACCTTC.

V is TRBV13 and J is TRBJ2-7, with D perhaps matching TRBD2 (7 bases). V was cut by 5 bases and J by 4 bases, with 18 bases left in between. There are 15 residues in the CDR3. Germline-derived CDR1 and CDR2 are PRHDT and FYEKMQ (reference sequence). This CDR3 is CASSPRGGPTYEQYF. The CDR3 region has the DNA TGTGCCAGCAGCCCAAGGGGGGGACCAACATACGAGCAGTACTTC.

V gene TRBV4-3 combines with J gene TRBJ2-7; 10 bases are a match to TRBD1. Unmatched junction bases numbered 8, after V lost 4 bases and J lost 5 bases. CDR1 is LGHNA, CDR2 YSLEER, per germline. The CDR3 is 15 amino acids. The chain's CDR3 is CASSLRDRGLDEQYF. The CDR3 DNA reads TGCGCCAGCAGCCTACGGGACAGGGGTTTGGACGAGCAGTACTTC.

The chain recombines TRBV11-2 with TRBJ1-3; D remains ambiguous. V lost 4 bases and J 3 bases, leaving 13 bases between the germline ends. CDR1 is SGHAT and CDR2 is FQNNGV in the germline V gene. The CDR3 is 15 amino acids. CDR3 in amino acids: CASSSGLSGGNTIYF. DNA for the CDR3: TGTGCCAGCAGCTCCGGCCTTTCGGGTGGAAACACCATATATTTT.

The chain recombines TRBV5-1 with TRBJ2-3, with TRBD1 matching over 8 bases. Unmatched junction bases numbered 8, after V lost 5 bases and J lost 0 bases. CDR3 size: 16 residues. Germline values: CDR1 SGHRS, CDR2 YFSETQ. The CDR3 DNA reads as TGCGCCAGCAGGGGCGAGACAGGGGTTAGCACAGATACGCAGTATTTT. Amino acid sequence: CASRGETGVSTDTQYF.

The gene calls are TRBV5-5 and TRBJ2-7; the match to TRBD2 covers 8 bases. Trimming removed 1 base from V and 4 bases from J; junction bases left unmatched: 7. The CDR3 has 15 residues. Germline V gene lookup returns CDR1 SGHKS and CDR2 YYEKEE (reference sequence). CDR3 sequence reads: CASSLNPAGGYEQYF. The CDR3 nucleotides read TGTGCCAGCAGCTTGAACCCGGCGGGAGGTTACGAGCAGTACTTC.

The chain has TRBV27 and TRBJ2-2; D possibly corresponds to TRBD2 (6 bases). This CDR3 is built from 13 residues. In germline, CDR1 is MNHEY, CDR2 SMNVEV (reference sequence). The V gene lost 9 bases and the J gene lost 1 base, with 9 bases spanning the gap. CDR3 in amino acids: CARGDWNTGELFF. CDR3 DNA sequence: TGTGCCAGAGGGGACTGGAACACCGGGGAGCTGTTTTTT.

This clone was detected only a few times. J is TRBJ2-3 and V is TRBV4-3, with 7 bases matching TRBD2. J lost 2 bases, V lost 4 bases, and 6 bases had no gene match. The CDR3 loop spans 15 amino acids. Germline CDR1 is LGHNA and CDR2 is YSLEER. Written as DNA, the CDR3 is TGCGCCAGCAGCCCGAGCGGGGACCCCACAGATACGCAGTATTTT. Translating gives CASSPSGDPTDTQYF.

The chain is built from TRBV7-9 and TRBJ2-1; D is possibly TRBD1 (5 bases). CDR1 SEHNR and CDR2 FQNEAQ come from the germline V gene (reference sequence). The CDR3 spans 12 residues. With 7 bases removed from V and 6 bases from J, the gap between germline ends came to 10 bases. The CDR3 nucleotides are TGTGCCAGCAAGCAGGGTATCAATGAGCAGTTCTTC. It specifies CASKQGINEQFF.

The chain links TRBV7-7 to TRBJ2-5; maybe TRBD1 (6 bases). Germline loops: CDR1 SSHAT, CDR2 FNYEAQ (reference sequence). Trimming stripped 5 bases from V and 0 bases from J, with 13 bases between. The CDR3 is 15 residues long. The CDR3 DNA reads as TGTGCCAGCAGCCCGACACCAGGGGACCAAGAGACCCAGTACTTC. Translating it yields CASSPTPGDQETQYF.

The rearrangement uses TRBV11-1 and TRBJ2-7; 8 nucleotides line up with TRBD2. This CDR3 is built from 15 residues. Trimming at V came to 0 bases and at J to 4 bases, leaving 5 bases not matched to a gene. CDR1 and CDR2 from the germline V gene are SGHAT and FQDESV (reference sequence). In DNA form, the CDR3 reads TGTGCCAGCAGCTTAGCTCTAGCGGGTTGGTACGAGCAGTACTTC. Translation: CASSLALAGWYEQYF. Combining the CDR3 with reference TRBV11-1 and TRBJ2-7 gives the whole variable domain EAEVAQSPRYKITEKSQAVAFWCDPISGHATLYWYRQILGQGPELLVQFQDESVVDDSQLPKDRFSAERLKGVDSTLKIQPAELGDSAMYLCASSLALAGWYEQYFGPGTRLTVT.